This TCR beta chain derives from a study of identical twins. Germline CDR1 and CDR2: MDHEN and SYDVKM. Trimming took 2 bases from V and 3 from J, leaving 13 bases between them. CDR3 length equals 15 residues. Findings and caveats of the study: A lower insertion count was a feature of abundant cord blood beta clonotypes, with no such feature in memory repertoires. For monozygotic twins, models underestimated out-of-frame TCR alpha sharing.

A universal primer site was added by template switching, and unique molecular identifiers were carried by the cDNA. TCRdb re-called the 5' RACE reads through MiXCR, storing one row per CDR3 protein. The sample has more than 250,000 distinct CDR3 sequences; approximately 8% are singletons. Concerning this clonotype itself: The antigen is not known.

This same sample was also part of a study on yellow fever vaccine responses in identical twins.

The specimen sequenced was memory (CD45RO+) T cells sorted from blood. This chain links TRBV28 with TRBJ1-1; D call uncertain. The receptor was derived from a woman younger than 30 in good health. CDR3 nucleotide sequence: TGTGCCAGCAGTTTACTAGGGAATTTGGACACTGAAGCTTTCTTT. Amino acids: CASSLLGNLDTEAFF.